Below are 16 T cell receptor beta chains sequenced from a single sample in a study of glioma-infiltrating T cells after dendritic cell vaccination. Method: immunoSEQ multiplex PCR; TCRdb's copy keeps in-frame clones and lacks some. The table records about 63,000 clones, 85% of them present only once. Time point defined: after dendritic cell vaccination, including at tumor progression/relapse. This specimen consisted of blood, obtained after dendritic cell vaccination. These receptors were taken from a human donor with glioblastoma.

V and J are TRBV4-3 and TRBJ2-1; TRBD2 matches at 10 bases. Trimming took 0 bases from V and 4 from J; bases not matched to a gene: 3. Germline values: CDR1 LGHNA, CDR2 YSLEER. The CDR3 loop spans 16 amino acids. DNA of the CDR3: TGCGCCAGCAGCCAAGATAAGCGGGGGGGATACAATGAGCAGTTCTTC. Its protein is CASSQDKRGGYNEQFF.

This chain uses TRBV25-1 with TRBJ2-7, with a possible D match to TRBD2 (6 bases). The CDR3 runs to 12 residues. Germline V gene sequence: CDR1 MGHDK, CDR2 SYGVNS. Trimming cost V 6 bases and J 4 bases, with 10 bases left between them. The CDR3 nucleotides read TGTGCCAGCAGCGGAGGGGAATACGAGCAGTACTTC. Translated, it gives CASSGGEYEQYF.

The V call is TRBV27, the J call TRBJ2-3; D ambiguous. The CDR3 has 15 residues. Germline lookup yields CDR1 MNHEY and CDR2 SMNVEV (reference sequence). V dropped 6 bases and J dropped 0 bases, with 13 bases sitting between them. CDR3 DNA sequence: TGTGCCAGCAGCGCCCTAGGCCCCAGCACAGATACGCAGTATTTT. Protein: CASSALGPSTDTQYF.

The CDR3 reads CASSPRSSGTGSTGELFF. The CDR3 DNA sequence: TGTGCCAGCTCACCGAGGAGCTCCGGGACAGGGAGCACCGGGGAGCTGTTTTTT. This chain joins TRBV18 and TRBJ2-2, with 9 bases that match TRBD1. V shed 3 bases, J shed 4 bases, and the junction held 12 bases outside the gene matches. The CDR3 runs to 18 residues. Germline V gives CDR1 KGHSH, CDR2 LQKENI.

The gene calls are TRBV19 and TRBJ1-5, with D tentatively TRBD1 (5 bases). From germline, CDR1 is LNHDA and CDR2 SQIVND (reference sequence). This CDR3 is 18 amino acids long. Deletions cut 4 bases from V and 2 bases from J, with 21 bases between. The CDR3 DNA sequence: TGTGCCAGTAGTAGTCTCAGGCTTCAGGGATATGGCAATCAGCCCCAGCATTTT. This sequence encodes CASSSLRLQGYGNQPQHF.

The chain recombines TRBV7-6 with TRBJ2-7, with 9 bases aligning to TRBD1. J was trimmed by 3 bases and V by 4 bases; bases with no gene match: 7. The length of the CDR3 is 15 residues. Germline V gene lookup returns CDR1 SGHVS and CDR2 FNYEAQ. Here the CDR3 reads CASSSGGTGHYEQYF. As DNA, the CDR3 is TGTGCCAGCAGCTCCGGCGGGACAGGGCACTACGAGCAGTACTTC.

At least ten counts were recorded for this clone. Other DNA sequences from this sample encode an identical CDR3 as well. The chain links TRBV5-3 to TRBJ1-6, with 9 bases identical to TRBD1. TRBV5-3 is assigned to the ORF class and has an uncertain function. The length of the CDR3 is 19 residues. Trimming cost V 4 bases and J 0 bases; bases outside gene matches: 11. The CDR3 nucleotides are TGTGCCAGAAGCCCCTGGACAGGGGCAAAAAGCTCCTATAATTCACCCCTCCACTTT. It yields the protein CARSPWTGAKSSYNSPLHF.

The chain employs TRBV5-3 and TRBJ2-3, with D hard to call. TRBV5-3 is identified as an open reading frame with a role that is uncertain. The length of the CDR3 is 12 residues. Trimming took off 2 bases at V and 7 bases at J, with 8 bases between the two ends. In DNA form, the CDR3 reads TGTGCCAGAAGCTTCGTTTGTCATACGCAGTATTTT. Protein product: CARSFVCHTQYF.

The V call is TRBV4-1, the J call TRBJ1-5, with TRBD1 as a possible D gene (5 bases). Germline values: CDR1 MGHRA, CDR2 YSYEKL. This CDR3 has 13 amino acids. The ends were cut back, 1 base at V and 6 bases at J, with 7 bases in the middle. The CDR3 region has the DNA TGCGCCAGCAGCCAAGTCCAGGGTCAGCCCCAGCATTTT. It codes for CASSQVQGQPQHF.

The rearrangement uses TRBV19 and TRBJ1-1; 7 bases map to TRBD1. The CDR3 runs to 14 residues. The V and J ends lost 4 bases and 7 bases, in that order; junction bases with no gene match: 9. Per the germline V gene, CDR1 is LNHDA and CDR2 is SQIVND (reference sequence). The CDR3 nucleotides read TGTGCCAGTAGTACCCTAGACGGGACAGATGAAGCTTTCTTT. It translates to CASSTLDGTDEAFF.

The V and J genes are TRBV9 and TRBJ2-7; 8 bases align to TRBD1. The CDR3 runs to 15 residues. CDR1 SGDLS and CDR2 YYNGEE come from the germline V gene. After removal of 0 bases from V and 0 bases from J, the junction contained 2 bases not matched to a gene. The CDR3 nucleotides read TGTGCCAGCAGCGTAGGAACAGGGGGCTCCTACGAGCAGTACTTC. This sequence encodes CASSVGTGGSYEQYF. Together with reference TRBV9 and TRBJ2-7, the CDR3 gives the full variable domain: DSGVTQTPKHLITATGQRVTLRCSPRSGDLSVYWYQQSLDQGLQFLIQYYNGEERAKGNILERFSAQQFPDLHSELNLSSLELGDSALYFCASSVGTGGSYEQYFGPGTRLTVT.

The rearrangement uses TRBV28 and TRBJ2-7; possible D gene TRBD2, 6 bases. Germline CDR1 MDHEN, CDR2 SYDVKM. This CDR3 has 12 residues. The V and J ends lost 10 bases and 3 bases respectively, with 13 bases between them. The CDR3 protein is CATGGALYEQYF. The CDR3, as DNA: TGTGCCACCGGCGGGGCACTCTACGAGCAGTACTTC.

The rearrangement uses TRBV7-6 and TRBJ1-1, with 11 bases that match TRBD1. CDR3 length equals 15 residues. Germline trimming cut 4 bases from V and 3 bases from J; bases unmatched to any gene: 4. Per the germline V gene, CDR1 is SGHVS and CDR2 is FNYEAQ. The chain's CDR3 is CASSYRDRGDTEAFF. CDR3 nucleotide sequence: TGTGCCAGCAGCTACCGGGACAGGGGGGACACTGAAGCTTTCTTT.

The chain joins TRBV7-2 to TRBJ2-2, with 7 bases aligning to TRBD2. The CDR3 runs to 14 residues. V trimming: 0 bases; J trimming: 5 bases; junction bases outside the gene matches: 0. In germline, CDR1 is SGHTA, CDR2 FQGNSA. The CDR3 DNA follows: TGTGCCAGCAGCTTAGCGGGGGGGACCGGGGAGCTGTTTTTT. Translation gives CASSLAGGTGELFF.

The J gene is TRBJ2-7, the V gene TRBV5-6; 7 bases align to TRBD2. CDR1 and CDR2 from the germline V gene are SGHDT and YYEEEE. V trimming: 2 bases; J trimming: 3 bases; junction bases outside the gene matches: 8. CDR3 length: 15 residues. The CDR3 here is CASSLLASYNYEQYF. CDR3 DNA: TGTGCCAGCAGCTTACTAGCGAGCTACAACTACGAGCAGTACTTC. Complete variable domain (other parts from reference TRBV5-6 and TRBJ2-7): DAGVTQSPTHLIKTRGQQVTLRCSPKSGHDTVSWYQQALGQGPQFIFQYYEEEERQRGNFPDRFSGHQFPNYSSELNVNALLLGDSALYLCASSLLASYNYEQYFGPGTRLTVT.

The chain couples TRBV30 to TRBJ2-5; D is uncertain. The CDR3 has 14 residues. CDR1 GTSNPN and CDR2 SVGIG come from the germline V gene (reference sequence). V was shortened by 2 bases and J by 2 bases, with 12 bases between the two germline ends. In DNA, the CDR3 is TGTGCCTGGAGTTGGCAGTCACCTCAAGAGACCCAGTACTTC. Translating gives CAWSWQSPQETQYF.